This T cell receptor beta chain is drawn from a study of blood T cell repertoires in COVID-19. Clones were sequenced by immunoSEQ multiplex PCR, and TCRdb holds only the in-frame ones, with some missing. The data show about 250,000 clones, about nine tenths seen once. This CDR3 is 13 amino acids long. Looked up from germline, CDR1 is MNHEY and CDR2 is SVGAGI. V lost 2 bases, J lost 6 bases, and 10 bases lay in between. This chain links TRBV6-5 with TRBJ2-5; no definite D call. Sequenced sample: peripheral blood. The receptor comes from a woman aged 30 to 39 with active or convalescent COVID-19. The CDR3 DNA reads TGTGCCAGCAGTTACGGCCCTTTGAAGACCCAGTACTTC. Amino acids: CASSYGPLKTQYF.